The TCR beta chain described here comes from a study of shared clonotypes between healthy human individuals. For sorted subsets, 150 to 200 ng DNA per replicate equaled about 30,000 T cell genomes. Generated by immunoSEQ multiplex PCR, the TCRdb table keeps only in-frame clones and is missing some. The data hold around 320,000 clones, with around nine tenths observed a single time. The CDR3 extends over 13 amino acids. V was trimmed by 6 bases and J by 13 bases, leaving 19 bases between them. Germline V CDR1 and CDR2: MNHEY, SVGAGI. The chain recombines TRBV6-5 with TRBJ2-1; D call uncertain. The sample taken for sequencing was memory CD8+ T cells sorted from blood. The sample's subset: CD45RO+ cells pooled with CCR7-negative TemRA cells. This TCR derives from a man aged 18 to 30 in good health. The CDR3 DNA reads TGTGCCAGCAGCACCCCCCTCCGGAGCCTACAGTTCTTC. Protein: CASSTPLRSLQFF.